This T cell receptor beta chain was recovered during a study of shared clonotypes between healthy human individuals. Study-wide points: Naive CD4 clonotypes overlapped across a handful of donors at about 5.3%.

Some clones are missing from TCRdb's copy, which holds only in-frame ones; the method was immunoSEQ multiplex PCR. The table includes about 1.1 million clones, approximately 77% detected once. As to this clone: Its specificity is not known. One end of the junction does not line up with germline, which may come from a read error.

Germline lookup yields CDR1 MDHEN and CDR2 SYDVKM. The CDR3 has 17 amino acids. The sequence was collected from a man aged 18 to 29 in good health. Some clones in this sample may be carry-over from other donors' samples. Material for sequencing was memory CD4+ T cells from PBMCs. Sample subset: CD45RA-negative fraction. The J gene is TRBJ2-2, the V gene TRBV28, with 9 bases that match TRBD1. CDR3: CASRTLRDRGVTGELFF. The CDR3 DNA follows: TGTGCCAGCAGGACCCTACGAGACAGGGGGGTAACCGGGGAGCTGTTTTTC.